The clone carrying this T cell receptor (beta chain) was seen a few times. This sample was taken from a study of cytomegalovirus exposure and HLA in healthy donors. The PCR contained 60 Vbeta and 13 Jbeta primers. Data came from immunoSEQ multiplex PCR; TCRdb stores just in-frame clones and leaves some out. The data contain approximately 150,000 clones, 76% of them singletons. Trimming shortened V by 2 bases and J by 4 bases, and 12 bases separated the two germline ends. CDR1 and CDR2 from the germline V gene are SGHRS and YFSETQ. The CDR3 runs to 15 residues. What was sequenced was PBMCs. The source is a woman in her thirties or forties in good health and CMV-seronegative. The J gene is TRBJ2-2, the V gene TRBV5-1; D perhaps matches TRBD1 (6 bases). CDR3 sequence reads: CASSFGQSITGELFF. In nucleotides, the CDR3 is TGCGCCAGCAGCTTTGGACAGAGTATCACCGGGGAGCTGTTTTTT.